What follows is one T cell receptor beta chain and its context. This sample is part of a study of blood T cell repertoires in COVID-19. J lost 1 base, V lost 4 bases, and 5 bases had no gene match. This CDR3 contains 15 residues. Germline V gene lookup returns CDR1 LNHDA and CDR2 SQIVND (reference sequence). Adults between about 18 and 89 years of age took part from 20 to 25 US areas. The table came from immunoSEQ multiplex PCR; TCRdb's copy has only in-frame clones and leaves some out. The table lists roughly 430,000 clones, about 88% of them singletons. Source material: PBMCs or T cells enriched from blood (not recorded which). This TCR was recovered from a woman under 30 who had been exposed to COVID-19. The V and J genes are TRBV19 and TRBJ1-1; 8 bases agree with TRBD1. CDR3 coding DNA: TGTGCCAGTAGTACGGACAGGGCACGGAACACTGAAGCTTTCTTT. Amino acids: CASSTDRARNTEAFF.